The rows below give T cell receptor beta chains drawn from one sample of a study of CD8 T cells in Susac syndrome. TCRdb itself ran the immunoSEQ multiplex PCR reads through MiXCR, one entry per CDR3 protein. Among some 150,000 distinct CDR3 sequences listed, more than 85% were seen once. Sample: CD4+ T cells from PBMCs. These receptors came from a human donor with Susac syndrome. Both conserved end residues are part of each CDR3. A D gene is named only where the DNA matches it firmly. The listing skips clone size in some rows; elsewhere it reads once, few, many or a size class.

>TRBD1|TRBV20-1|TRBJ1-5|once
CSARRTGDQPQHF
TGCAGTGCTAGAAGAACAGGGGATCAGCCCCAGCATTTT
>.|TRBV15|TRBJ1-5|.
CATSSRRIQGTNQPQHF
TGTGCCACCAGCAGCAGACGGATACAGGGCACCAATCAGCCCCAGCATTTT
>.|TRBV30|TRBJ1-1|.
CAWSVERAVEAFF
TGTGCCTGGAGTGTAGAGAGAGCCGTGGAAGCTTTCTTT
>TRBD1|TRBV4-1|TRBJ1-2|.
CASSQDRVTGGNYGYTF
TGCGCCAGCAGCCAAGATAGGGTTACAGGGGGAAACTATGGCTACACCTTC
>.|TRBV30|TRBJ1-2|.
CAWARRTYGYTF
TGTGCCTGGGCAAGACGGACCTATGGCTACACCTTC
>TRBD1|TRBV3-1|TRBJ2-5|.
CASSQGGTAYF
TGTGCCAGCAGCCAAGGGGGGACAGCATACTTC
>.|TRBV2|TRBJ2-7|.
CASSDWAGGEQYF
TGTGCCAGCAGCGATTGGGCCGGGGGCGAGCAGTACTTC
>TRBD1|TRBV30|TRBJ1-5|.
CAWSAPPGGGQPQHF
TGTGCCTGGAGTGCACCCCCAGGGGGTGGACAGCCCCAGCATTTT
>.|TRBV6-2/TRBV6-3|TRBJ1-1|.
CATLDGGGEAFF
TGTGCCACCCTGGACGGAGGCGGTGAAGCTTTCTTT
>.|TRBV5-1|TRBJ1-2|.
CASSLDFNYGYTF
TGCGCCAGCAGCTTGGACTTTAACTATGGCTACACCTTC
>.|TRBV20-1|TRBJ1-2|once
CSVFNRQVYGYTF
TGCAGTGTTTTCAATCGACAGGTCTATGGCTACACCTTC
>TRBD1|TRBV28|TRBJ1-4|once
CASSSPGQFVEKLFF
TGTGCCAGCAGTTCTCCGGGACAGTTCGTTGAAAAACTGTTTTTT
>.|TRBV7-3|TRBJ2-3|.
CASSSSPSPGNTQYF
TGTGCCAGCAGCTCGAGCCCCTCTCCAGGGAACACGCAGTATTTT
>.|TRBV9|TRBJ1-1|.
CASSVAPHTEAFF
TGTGCCAGCAGCGTGGCCCCCCACACTGAAGCTTTCTTT
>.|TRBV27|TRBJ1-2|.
CASSLTAHYGYTF
TGTGCCAGCAGTTTAACAGCGCACTATGGCTACACCTTC
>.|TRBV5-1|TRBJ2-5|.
CASSQKQETQYF
TGCGCCAGCAGCCAAAAACAAGAGACCCAGTACTTC
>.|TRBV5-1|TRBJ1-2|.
CASRLQDAQVGYTF
TGCGCCAGCAGATTACAGGACGCCCAGGTTGGCTACACCTTC
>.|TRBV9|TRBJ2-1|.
CASSENYNEQFF
TGTGCCAGCAGCGAAAACTACAATGAGCAGTTCTTC
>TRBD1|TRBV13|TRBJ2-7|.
CASSEDRGTYEQYF
TGTGCCAGCAGCGAGGACAGGGGAACCTACGAGCAGTACTTC
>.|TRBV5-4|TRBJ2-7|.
CASSLLGSGEQYF
TGTGCCAGCAGCTTGTTGGGTTCAGGGGAGCAGTACTTC
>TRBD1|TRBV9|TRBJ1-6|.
CASSEGQGRSPLHF
TGTGCCAGCAGCGAGGGACAGGGGCGTTCACCCCTCCACTTT
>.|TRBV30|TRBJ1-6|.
CAWRGGTSYNSPLHF
TGTGCCTGGAGAGGGGGAACCTCCTATAATTCACCCCTCCACTTT
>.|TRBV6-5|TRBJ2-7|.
CASSYGGVTGDWYF
TGTGCCAGCAGTTACGGAGGGGTAACAGGGGACTGGTACTTC
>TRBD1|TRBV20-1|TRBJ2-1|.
CSAVGQGSYNEQFF
TGCAGTGCTGTCGGACAGGGGAGCTACAATGAGCAGTTCTTC
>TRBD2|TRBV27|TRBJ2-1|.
CARSLAGVYNEQFF
TGTGCCAGGAGCTTGGCGGGGGTCTACAATGAGCAGTTCTTC
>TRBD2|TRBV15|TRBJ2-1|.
CATSRTSGGYNEQFF
TGTGCCACCAGCAGAACTAGCGGGGGTTACAATGAGCAGTTCTTC
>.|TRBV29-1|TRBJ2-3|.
CSVEPGTDTQYF
TGCAGCGTTGAACCAGGCACAGATACGCAGTATTTT
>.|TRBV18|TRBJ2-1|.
CASSRGPPGSSYNEQFF
TGTGCCAGCTCACGGGGCCCCCCGGGGAGCTCCTACAATGAGCAGTTCTTC
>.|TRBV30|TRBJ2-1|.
CAWRLEGPSYNEQFF
TGTGCCTGGAGACTTGAGGGGCCGTCCTACAATGAGCAGTTCTTC
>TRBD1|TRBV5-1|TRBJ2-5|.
CASSTGGVGETQYF
TGCGCCAGCAGCACAGGGGGAGTGGGAGAGACCCAGTACTTC
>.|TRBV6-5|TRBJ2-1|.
CASSYGTLNEQFF
TGTGCCAGCAGTTATGGGACCTTAAATGAGCAGTTCTTC
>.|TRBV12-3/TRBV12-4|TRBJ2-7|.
CASSFGLSAGQDKGYEQYF
TGTGCCAGCAGTTTTGGATTGTCGGCAGGCCAAGATAAAGGATACGAGCAGTACTTC
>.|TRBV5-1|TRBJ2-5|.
CASSITGDQETQYF
TGCGCCAGCAGCATCACGGGGGACCAAGAGACCCAGTACTTC
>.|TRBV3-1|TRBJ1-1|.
CASSPIGYPEAFF
TGTGCCAGCAGCCCCATTGGTTACCCTGAAGCTTTCTTT
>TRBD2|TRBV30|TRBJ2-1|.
CAWSRLAGNEQFF
TGTGCCTGGAGTAGACTAGCGGGGAATGAGCAGTTCTTC
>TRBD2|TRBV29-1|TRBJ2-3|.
CSVGTSGRGDTQYF
TGCAGCGTGGGGACTAGCGGGAGAGGAGATACGCAGTATTTT
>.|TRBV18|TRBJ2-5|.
CASSPTWIGETQYF
TGTGCCAGCTCACCCACTTGGATTGGGGAGACCCAGTACTTC
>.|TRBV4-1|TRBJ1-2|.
CASSPDLNYGYTF
TGCGCCAGCAGCCCAGACCTTAACTATGGCTACACCTTC
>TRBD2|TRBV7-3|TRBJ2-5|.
CASSLGLAGSRETQYF
TGTGCCAGCAGCTTGGGACTAGCGGGATCCCGTGAGACCCAGTACTTC
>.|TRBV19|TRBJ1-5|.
CASSIGGGLLLNQPQHF
TGTGCCAGTAGTATAGGGGGCGGACTTTTACTGAATCAGCCCCAGCATTTT
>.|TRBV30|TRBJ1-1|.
CAWMDNTEAFF
TGTGCCTGGATGGATAACACTGAAGCTTTCTTT
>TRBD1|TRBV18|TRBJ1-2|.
CASSTPLGQRYGYTF
TGTGCCAGCTCAACCCCTTTGGGACAGCGCTATGGCTACACCTTC